This T cell receptor beta chain was obtained from a study of cytomegalovirus exposure and HLA in healthy donors. The wider study: HLA-typed donors were the source of approximately 80 million unique TCRs, which an early data release held.

Comment on this clone: The antigen is undetermined. Additional DNA sequences in this sample encode the identical CDR3.

The PCR used 60 Vbeta and 13 Jbeta primers. The data were produced by immunoSEQ multiplex PCR, yet TCRdb's version contains in-frame clones alone and is incomplete. This sample has some 250,000 clones, with roughly 82% found just once. The donors gave bone marrow, and they were healthy. The V gene's germline CDR1 is SEHNR and CDR2 FQNEAQ (reference sequence). The CDR3 covers 15 residues. Trimming cost V 5 bases and J 0 bases, with 10 bases left between them. Study results and limitations: In a later analysis, donors in an Asian-associated ancestry cluster reportedly had fewer N-insertions in productive TCRs than the cohort mean. It was assumed in the presence/absence analyses that sequencing depth was roughly uniform across donors.

The chain combines TRBV7-9 with TRBJ1-4; TRBD1 might be the D (6 bases). The origin of this receptor is a woman aged 35 to 49 in good health and CMV-seropositive. The specimen was PBMCs. CDR3 in amino acids: CASSAQGSTNEKLFF. CDR3 nucleotides: TGTGCCAGCAGCGCCCAGGGGTCAACTAATGAAAAACTGTTTTTT. The variable domain in full, completed from reference TRBV7-9 and TRBJ1-4, reads DTGVSQNPRHKITKRGQNVTFRCDPISEHNRLYWYRQTLGQGPEFLTYFQNEAQLEKSRLLSDRFSAERPKGSFSTLEIQRTEQGDSAMYLCASSAQGSTNEKLFFGSGTQLSVL.